These T cell receptor beta chains were read from a single sample in a study of early stage breast cancer tumors. Libraries were prepared by immunoSEQ multiplex PCR; TCRdb keeps only in-frame clonotypes and omits some of them. The data hold about 30,000 clones, with around 70% observed a single time. Specimen: blood. All receptors come from a person aged 50-59 years with breast cancer. Both conserved end residues are part of each CDR3. The D gene is left open where the match is weak.

>TRBV5-5|TRBJ1-1|NA
CASSLVLEGYAFF
>TRBV5-4|TRBJ1-4|TRBD1
CASSLPGDSYNEKLFF
>TRBV2|TRBJ1-4|NA
CASSVPETTNEKLFF
>TRBV6-5|TRBJ1-2|NA
CASRAFYGYTF
>TRBV9|TRBJ1-3|TRBD1
CASGTGENTIYF
>TRBV19|TRBJ1-2|NA
CATQGRDYGYTF
>TRBV27|TRBJ2-7|TRBD1
CASRGTGGYEQYF
>TRBV23-1|TRBJ2-3|NA
CASSQKGTLTDTQYF
>TRBV27|TRBJ1-2|TRBD1
CASSPRQGTFYGYTF
>TRBV7-2|TRBJ2-7|NA
CASSFGGTSAYEQYF
>TRBV10-3|TRBJ2-7|NA
CAIESPGSYEQYF
>TRBV7-4|TRBJ2-7|NA
CASSLRQVDYEQYF
>TRBV7-3|TRBJ2-3|NA
CASNSNLRGHRMDTQYF
>TRBV6-5|TRBJ1-1|TRBD1
CASSPGQGSEAFF
>TRBV7-9|TRBJ2-1|NA
CASSLVAAEQFF
>TRBV7-8|TRBJ2-7|TRBD2
CASSPPPELAGGRYEQYF
>TRBV30|TRBJ1-1|TRBD1
CAWKGQGGTEAFF
>TRBV10-3|TRBJ1-2|NA
CAISESQEAKANYGYTF
>TRBV9|TRBJ2-5|TRBD2
CASSGNLAGVGETQYF
>TRBV5-6|TRBJ1-1|NA
CASSSARLYTEAFF
>TRBV18|TRBJ2-7|NA
CASSPSGTPLSPQYF
>TRBV27|TRBJ1-5|NA
CASSLGEAQPQHF
>TRBV9|TRBJ2-5|TRBD2
CASSVETGGQETQYF
>TRBV9|TRBJ2-1|TRBD2
CASSVDTSGNNEQFF
>TRBV11-2|TRBJ1-5|TRBD1
CASSLPCRDRRDQPQHF
>TRBV27|TRBJ2-5|NA
CASSYTQGVVETQYF
>TRBV7-8|TRBJ2-5|TRBD2
CASSLAPRISGNKETQYF